This record covers a single TCR beta chain. What it recognizes is unknown. V was cut by 1 base and J by 1 base, with 8 bases left in between. CDR3 length equals 16 residues. Germline assignment: CDR1 LGHNA and CDR2 YSLEER. The sample comes from a study of response to subunit inactivated influenza vaccine. Overall study findings and caveats: The authors offered the suggestion that each seasonal influenza vaccination recruits few new T cells.

TCRdb ran MiXCR on the RT-PCR reads and lists one entry per CDR3 protein. The sample yields around 790,000 distinct CDR3 sequences, around 20% seen once. The clonotype was recovered from a man over 45 who received an inactivated influenza vaccine. This chain connects TRBV4-3 to TRBJ2-6; no clear D gene. Here the sequenced sample was PBMCs from blood, taken 4 to 6 days after vaccination. CDR3 protein: CASSQVPASGANVLTF. The DNA for the CDR3 is TGCGCCAGCAGCCAAGTTCCCGCGTCTGGGGCCAACGTCCTGACTTTC.